The clone carrying this T cell receptor beta chain appeared a single time. This record belongs to a study of blood T cell repertoires in COVID-19. As for the study in general: Researchers got acute and convalescent COVID-19 samples from the United States, Italy and Spain. From T cells, B-cell-depleted T cells, or PBMCs came the material, which was cDNA or gDNA.

From germline, CDR1 is MNHEY and CDR2 SVGAGI. V shed 0 bases and J shed 4 bases, with 12 bases lying between them. The length of the CDR3 is 15 residues. Original processing methods: Reference gene primer amplification gave nucleated cell count estimates. Data came from immunoSEQ multiplex PCR; TCRdb stores just in-frame clones and leaves some out. V, J and clone size reflect that table, while D and trimming were determined from the DNA. The repertoire holds around 160,000 clones, approximately 87% seen once, with under 7.5% in the top ten. This chain connects TRBV6-5 to TRBJ1-2, with D hard to call. Source material: peripheral blood. The origin of this receptor is a man older than 75 with acute or convalescent COVID-19. The CDR3: CASSYSTRETYGYTF. The DNA of the CDR3 is TGTGCCAGCAGTTACTCGACTAGAGAAACCTATGGCTACACCTTC.